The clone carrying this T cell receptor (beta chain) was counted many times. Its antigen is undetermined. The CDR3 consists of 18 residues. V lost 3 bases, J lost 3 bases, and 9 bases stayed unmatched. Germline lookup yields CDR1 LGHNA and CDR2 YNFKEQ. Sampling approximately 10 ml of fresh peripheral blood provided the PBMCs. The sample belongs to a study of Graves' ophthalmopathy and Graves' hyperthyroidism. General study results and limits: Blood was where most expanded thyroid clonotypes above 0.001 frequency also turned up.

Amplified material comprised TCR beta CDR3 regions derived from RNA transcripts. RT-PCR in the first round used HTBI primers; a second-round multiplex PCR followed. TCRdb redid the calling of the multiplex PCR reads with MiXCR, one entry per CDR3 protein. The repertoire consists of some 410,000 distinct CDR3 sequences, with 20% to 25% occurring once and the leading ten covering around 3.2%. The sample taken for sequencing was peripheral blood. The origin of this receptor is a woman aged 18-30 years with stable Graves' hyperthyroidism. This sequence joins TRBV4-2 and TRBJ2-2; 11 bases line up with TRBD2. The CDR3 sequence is CASSQNLLAGGHTGELFF. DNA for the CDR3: TGTGCCAGCAGCCAGAACCTTCTAGCGGGAGGACACACCGGGGAGCTGTTTTTT.